This T cell receptor beta chain stems from a study of T cells in severe cutaneous drug reactions. This CDR3 comprises 14 residues. The germline gives CDR1 SGHRS, CDR2 YFSETQ. The donors had carbamazepine-induced Stevens-Johnson syndrome or toxic epidermal necrolysis. TCR subtype-specific primers in iRepertoire multiplex PCR prepared libraries for bulk and single-cell sequencing. One entry per CDR3 protein, without DNA, is what TCRdb gives after re-calling the multiplex PCR reads. This listing includes about 8,300 distinct CDR3 sequences. The TCR was taken from a human donor with a severe cutaneous adverse drug reaction. This chain uses TRBV5-1 with TRBJ2-1; TCRdb returns TRBD2, unconfirmable since there is no DNA. The material sequenced was cells from a skin blister. The CDR3 reads CASTLGLGYNEQFF.